This TCR beta chain was identified in a study of PD-1 blockade in classical Hodgkin lymphoma. Study-wide points: Exclusion was the outcome for patients who began nivolumab under 1 year after ASCT. Newly diagnosed and completely responding patients shared comparable baseline diversity.

Each patient experienced a relapse that followed autologous stem cell transplantation, and brentuximab vedotin exposure varied. Classifying best responses yielded complete response, partial response or progressive disease. The assay was immunoSEQ multiplex PCR, and TCRdb's table has in-frame clones only and misses some. The table records roughly 56,000 clones, 88% of them present only once. As concerns this clone: What it binds is unknown.

Germline V gives CDR1 SGHRS, CDR2 YFSETQ. This CDR3 has 16 residues. V dropped 3 bases and J dropped 5; count of bases not matched to a gene: 6. Sequencing was performed on peripheral blood mononuclear cells (PBMCs), taken before the second cycle of nivolumab. The TCR was taken from a human donor with classical Hodgkin lymphoma. The rearrangement uses TRBV5-1 and TRBJ2-3; 13 nucleotides agree with TRBD2. CDR3 loop: CASSSTSGGAGDTQYF. The CDR3 bases are TGCGCCAGCAGCTCAACTAGCGGGGGGGCCGGAGATACGCAGTATTTT.